The 14 T cell receptor beta chains presented below share a single source sample, sequenced in a study of Tregs in tolerant kidney transplant recipients. Measured with immunoSEQ multiplex PCR; TCRdb has only the in-frame clones, and not every one. Of approximately 260,000 clones detected, around 82% appear once; the ten largest clones hold about 0.64%. The specimen was CD4+ T cells from blood. The receptors here all came from a human donor in good health.

The chain employs TRBV19 and TRBJ2-6, with D tentatively TRBD1 (6 bases). V lost 5 bases, J lost 1 base, and 12 bases lay in between. The CDR3 is 16 residues long. Germline-derived CDR1 and CDR2 are LNHDA and SQIVND (reference sequence). The CDR3 region is CASSPTRGSGANVLTF. DNA for the CDR3: TGTGCCAGTAGTCCGACCAGGGGTTCTGGGGCCAACGTCCTGACTTTC.

This clone came up a few times. The rearrangement links TRBV7-8 to TRBJ1-1, with D hard to call. The CDR3 sequence is 15 residues long. Trimming shortened V by 3 bases and J by 4 bases, and 15 bases separated the two germline ends. CDR1 is SGHVS and CDR2 is FQNEAQ in the germline V gene. The CDR3 region has the DNA TGTGCCAGCAGCTTCCGTTTTGGGCGGGGCACTGAAGCTTTCTTT. It specifies CASSFRFGRGTEAFF.

The V and J genes are TRBV18 and TRBJ2-2; no clear D. Germline V gene sequence: CDR1 KGHSH, CDR2 LQKENI. Trimming removed 3 bases from V and 6 bases from J, with 11 bases in between. The CDR3 contains 14 residues. The CDR3 here is CASSPRSVAGELFF. The CDR3 bases are TGTGCCAGCTCACCCCGATCAGTCGCCGGGGAGCTGTTTTTT.

V is TRBV15 and J is TRBJ1-5, with D uncertain. This CDR3 is 15 amino acids long. Germline V gene sequence: CDR1 LNHNV, CDR2 YYDKDF (reference sequence). With 4 bases removed from V and 0 bases from J, the gap between germline ends came to 10 bases. CDR3 sequence (DNA): TGTGCCACCAGCACACAGCAATATAGCAATCAGCCCCAGCATTTT. Its translation is CATSTQQYSNQPQHF.

This clone showed up just a few times. V is TRBV29-1 and J is TRBJ2-5; 9 positions agree with TRBD2. With 3 bases clipped from V and 4 bases from J, the junction kept 6 bases outside the gene matches. The germline CDR1 and CDR2 sequences are SQVTM and ANQGSEA. The CDR3 is 14 amino acids. The CDR3 spells CSVDRRGGGETQYF. The CDR3 nucleotides are TGCAGCGTTGATCGGCGGGGGGGAGGAGAGACCCAGTACTTC.

This chain connects TRBV18 to TRBJ1-2, with D perhaps TRBD1 (6 bases). CDR3 length: 15 residues. CDR1 KGHSH and CDR2 LQKENI come from the germline V gene. Trimming removed 0 bases at V and 8 bases at J, with 16 bases between. CDR3 region: CASSPPFSRGEGYTF. The CDR3 DNA follows: TGTGCCAGCTCACCACCTTTTTCCAGGGGCGAGGGCTACACCTTC. Combining the CDR3 with reference TRBV18 and TRBJ1-2 gives the whole variable domain NAGVMQNPRHLVRRRGQEARLRCSPMKGHSHVYWYRQLPEEGLKFMVYLQKENIIDESGMPKERFSAEFPKEGPSILRIQQVVRGDSAAYFCASSPPFSRGEGYTFGSGTRLTVV.

The chain combines TRBV5-1 with TRBJ2-7; D is undetermined. Germline V gene sequence: CDR1 SGHRS, CDR2 YFSETQ. Between the trimmed V and J ends, which lost 4 bases and 0 bases, there was a span of 14 bases. The CDR3 has 15 residues. For the CDR3, the DNA is TGCGCCAGCAGCCTGGCCGGAACGGGCTCCTACGAGCAGTACTTC. Protein product: CASSLAGTGSYEQYF.

This clone was seen a single time. This chain joins TRBV14 and TRBJ2-1; 10 bases agree with TRBD2. V was pared by 4 bases and J by 9 bases, with 12 bases of the junction left unmatched. This CDR3 is built from 16 residues. Per the germline V gene, CDR1 is SGHDN and CDR2 is FVKESK. The CDR3: CASSLWLAGARSEQFF. The DNA for the CDR3 is TGTGCCAGCAGCCTCTGGCTAGCGGGGGCCCGGAGTGAGCAGTTCTTC.

The chain uses TRBV5-1 and TRBJ1-1; unclear D gene. Deletions cut 4 bases from V and 7 bases from J, with 14 bases between. Per the germline V gene, CDR1 is SGHRS and CDR2 is YFSETQ. The CDR3 contains 13 residues. The CDR3 sequence: CASSPEWVGEAFF. CDR3 in DNA: TGCGCCAGCAGCCCCGAGTGGGTAGGTGAAGCTTTCTTT.

The chain uses TRBV6-6 and TRBJ2-2; D may match TRBD1 or TRBD2 (6 bases each). V lost 1 base and J 0 bases, leaving 9 bases between the germline ends. The CDR3 has 16 amino acids. Germline loops: CDR1 MNHNY, CDR2 SVGAGI (reference sequence). The CDR3, as DNA: TGTGCCAGCAGTTACTTGGGGGGCCCGAACACCGGGGAGCTGTTTTTT. Translated, it gives CASSYLGGPNTGELFF.

The chain couples TRBV21-1 to TRBJ2-3. TRBV21-1 is a pseudogene. The CDR3 spans 13 residues. CDR3 sequence (DNA): TGTGCCAGCAGCCCGTCCGCCTCGGATACGCAGTATTTT. Its translation is CASSPSASDTQYF.

The chain couples TRBV11-2 to TRBJ2-1; the D is unclear. V was clipped by 7 bases and J by 1 base, with 14 bases between them. CDR1 SGHAT and CDR2 FQNNGV come from the germline V gene. The CDR3 is made up of 15 amino acids. CDR3 residues: CASIADPNSYNEQFF. Here the CDR3 DNA reads TGTGCCAGCATCGCAGATCCCAATTCCTACAATGAGCAGTTCTTC.

The V and J genes are TRBV15 and TRBJ2-3; 12 nucleotides agree with TRBD2. CDR3 size: 16 residues. Germline V CDR1 and CDR2: LNHNV, YYDKDF (reference sequence). Trimming at V came to 1 base and at J to 2 bases, leaving 1 base not matched to a gene. The CDR3 region is CATSRGTSGITDTQYF. CDR3 bases: TGTGCCACCAGCAGAGGGACTAGCGGGATCACAGATACGCAGTATTTT.

Concerning this clone: One end of the junction varies from germline; a read error may be responsible. Different DNA sequences within this sample yield the same CDR3. The rearrangement joins TRBV10-3 to TRBJ2-2; 7 bases align to TRBD1. Germline CDR1 reads ENHRY; CDR2 reads SYGVKD. This CDR3 is 16 amino acids long. Here the CDR3 reads CAISDRQGLNTGELFF. The CDR3 DNA reads as TGTGCCATCAGTGACCGACAGGGCTTGAACACCGGGGAGCTGTTTTTC.